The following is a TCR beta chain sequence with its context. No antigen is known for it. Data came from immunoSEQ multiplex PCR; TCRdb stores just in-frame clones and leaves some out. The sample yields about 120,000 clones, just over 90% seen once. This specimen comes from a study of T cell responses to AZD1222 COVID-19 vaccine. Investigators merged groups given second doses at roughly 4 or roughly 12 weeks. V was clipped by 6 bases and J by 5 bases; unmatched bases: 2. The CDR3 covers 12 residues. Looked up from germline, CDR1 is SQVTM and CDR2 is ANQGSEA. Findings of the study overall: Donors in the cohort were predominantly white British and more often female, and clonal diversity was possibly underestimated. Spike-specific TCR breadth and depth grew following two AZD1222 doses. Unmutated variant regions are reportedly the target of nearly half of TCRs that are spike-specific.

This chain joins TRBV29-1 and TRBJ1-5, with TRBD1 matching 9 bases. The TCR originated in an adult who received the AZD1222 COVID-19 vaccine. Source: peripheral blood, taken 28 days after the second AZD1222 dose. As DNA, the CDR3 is TGCAGCGTAAGGACAGGGGATCAGCCCCAGCATTTT. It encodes CSVRTGDQPQHF.